This T cell receptor (beta chain) was sequenced for a study of T cell responses to AZD1222 COVID-19 vaccine. As for the study in general: Pooling covered second doses at about 4 or about 12 weeks. Study results and caveats: Variant regions that are unmutated are reportedly the target of nearly half of spike-specific TCRs. In a largely white British group with more females than males, clonal diversity was possibly underestimated.

About this clone: Its antigen is not identified.

The table came from immunoSEQ multiplex PCR; TCRdb's copy has only in-frame clones and leaves some out. The table has more than 95,000 clones, approximately 91% seen once; the top ten hold 28%. The CDR3 loop spans 11 amino acids. The V and J ends lost 6 bases and 0 bases respectively, with 2 bases between them. Germline CDR1 MNHEY, CDR2 SVGAGI. The source material was peripheral blood, sampled on day 0 of AZD1222 vaccination. The V call is TRBV6-5, the J call TRBJ1-1, with unresolved D. This receptor was obtained from an adult in good health. CDR3 sequence: CASRMNTEAFF. The CDR3 DNA reads TGTGCCAGCAGGATGAACACTGAAGCTTTCTTT.